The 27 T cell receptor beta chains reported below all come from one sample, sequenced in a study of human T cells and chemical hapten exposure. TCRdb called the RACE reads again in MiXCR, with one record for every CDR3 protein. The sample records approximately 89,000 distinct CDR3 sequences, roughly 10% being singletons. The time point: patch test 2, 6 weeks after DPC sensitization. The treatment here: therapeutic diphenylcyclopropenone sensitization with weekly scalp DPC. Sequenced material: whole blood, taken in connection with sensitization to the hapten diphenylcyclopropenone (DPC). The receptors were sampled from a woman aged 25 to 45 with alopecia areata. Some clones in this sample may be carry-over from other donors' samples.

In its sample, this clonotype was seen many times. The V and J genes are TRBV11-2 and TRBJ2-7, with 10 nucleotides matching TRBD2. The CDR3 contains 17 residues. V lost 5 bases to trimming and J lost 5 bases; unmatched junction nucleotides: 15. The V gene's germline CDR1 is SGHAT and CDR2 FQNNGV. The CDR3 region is CASSQPRIAGGTHEQYF. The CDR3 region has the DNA TGTGCCAGCAGCCAACCTCGTATAGCGGGAGGCACTCACGAGCAGTACTTC.

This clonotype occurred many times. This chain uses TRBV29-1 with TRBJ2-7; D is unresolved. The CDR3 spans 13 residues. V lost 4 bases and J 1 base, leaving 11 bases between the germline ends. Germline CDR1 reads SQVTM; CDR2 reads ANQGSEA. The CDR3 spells CSVVDSASYEQYF. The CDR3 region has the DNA TGCAGCGTTGTTGACTCCGCTTCCTACGAGCAGTACTTC.

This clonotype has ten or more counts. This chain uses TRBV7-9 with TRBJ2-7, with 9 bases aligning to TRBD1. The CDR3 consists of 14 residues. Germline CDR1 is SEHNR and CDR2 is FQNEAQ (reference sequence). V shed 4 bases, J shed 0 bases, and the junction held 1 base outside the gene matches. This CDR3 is CASSWDRASYEQYF. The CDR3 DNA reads TGTGCCAGCAGCTGGGACAGGGCCTCCTACGAGCAGTACTTC.

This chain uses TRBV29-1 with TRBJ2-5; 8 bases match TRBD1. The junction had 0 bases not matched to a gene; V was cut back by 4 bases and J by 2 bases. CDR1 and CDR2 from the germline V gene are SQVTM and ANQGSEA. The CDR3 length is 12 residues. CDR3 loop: CSVGDRQETQYF. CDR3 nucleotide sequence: TGCAGCGTTGGGGACAGGCAAGAGACCCAGTACTTC.

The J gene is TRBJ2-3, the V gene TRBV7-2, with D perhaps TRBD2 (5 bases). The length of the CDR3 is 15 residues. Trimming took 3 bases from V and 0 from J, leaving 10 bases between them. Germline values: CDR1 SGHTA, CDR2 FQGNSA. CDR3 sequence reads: CASSFTGVSTDTQYF. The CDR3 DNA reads TGTGCCAGCAGCTTCACCGGGGTCAGCACAGATACGCAGTATTTT.

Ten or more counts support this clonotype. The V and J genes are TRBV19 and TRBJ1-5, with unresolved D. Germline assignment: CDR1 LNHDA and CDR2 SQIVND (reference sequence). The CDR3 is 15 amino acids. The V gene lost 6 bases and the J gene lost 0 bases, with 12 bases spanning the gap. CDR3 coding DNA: TGTGCCAGTAGCAAGTTGGACTTTAGCAATCAGCCCCAGCATTTT. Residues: CASSKLDFSNQPQHF.

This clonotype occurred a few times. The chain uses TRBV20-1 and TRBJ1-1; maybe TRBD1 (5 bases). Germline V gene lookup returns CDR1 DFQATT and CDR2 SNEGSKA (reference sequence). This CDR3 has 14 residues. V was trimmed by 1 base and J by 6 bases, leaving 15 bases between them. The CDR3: CSARGVGGDAEAFF. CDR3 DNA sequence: TGCAGTGCTAGAGGAGTCGGGGGAGACGCTGAAGCTTTCTTT.

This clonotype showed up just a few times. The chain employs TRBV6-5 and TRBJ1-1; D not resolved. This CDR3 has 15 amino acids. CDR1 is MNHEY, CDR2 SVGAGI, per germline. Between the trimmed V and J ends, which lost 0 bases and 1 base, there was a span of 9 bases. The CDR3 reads CASSYSNKGNTEAFF. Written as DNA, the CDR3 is TGTGCCAGCAGTTACTCGAATAAGGGGAACACTGAAGCTTTCTTT.

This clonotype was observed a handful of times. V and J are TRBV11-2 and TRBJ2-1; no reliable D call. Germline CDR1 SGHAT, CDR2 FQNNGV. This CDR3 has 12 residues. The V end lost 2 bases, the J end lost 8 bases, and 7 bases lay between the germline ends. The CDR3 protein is CASSLLADEQFF. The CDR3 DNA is TGTGCCAGCAGCTTATTGGCTGATGAGCAGTTCTTC.

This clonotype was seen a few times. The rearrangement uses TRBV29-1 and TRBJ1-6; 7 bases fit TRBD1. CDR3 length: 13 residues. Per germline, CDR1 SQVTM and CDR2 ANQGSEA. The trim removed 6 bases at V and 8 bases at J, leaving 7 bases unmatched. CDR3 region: CSVQPTGDSPLHF. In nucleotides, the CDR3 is TGCAGCGTACAACCCACAGGGGATTCACCCCTCCACTTT.

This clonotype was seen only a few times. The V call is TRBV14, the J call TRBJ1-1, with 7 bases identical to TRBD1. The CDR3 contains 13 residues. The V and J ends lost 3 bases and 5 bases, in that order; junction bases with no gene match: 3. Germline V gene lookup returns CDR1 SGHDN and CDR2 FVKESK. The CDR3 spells CASSQTGYTEAFF. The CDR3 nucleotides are TGTGCCAGCAGCCAGACAGGGTATACTGAAGCTTTCTTT.

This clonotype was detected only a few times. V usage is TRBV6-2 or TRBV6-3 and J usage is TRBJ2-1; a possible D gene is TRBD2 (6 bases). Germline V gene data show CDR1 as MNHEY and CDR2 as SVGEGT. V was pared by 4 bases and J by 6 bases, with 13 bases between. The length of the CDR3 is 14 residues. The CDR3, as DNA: TGTGCCAGCAGTTTGGTCACTAGCTTCAATGAGCAGTTCTTC. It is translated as CASSLVTSFNEQFF.

The CDR3 DNA is TGTGCCAGCAGCTTCAAGATGAACACCGGGGAGCTGTTTTTT. It translates to CASSFKMNTGELFF. J is TRBJ2-2 and V is TRBV7-2; D gene uncertain. The CDR3 contains 14 residues. V gave up 3 bases and J gave up 1 base, with 6 bases separating them. Germline CDR1 reads SGHTA; CDR2 reads FQGNSA.

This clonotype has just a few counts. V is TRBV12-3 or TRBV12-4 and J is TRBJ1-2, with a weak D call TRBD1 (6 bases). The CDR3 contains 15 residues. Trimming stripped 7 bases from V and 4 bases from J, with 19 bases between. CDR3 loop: CASTEGGAGSYGYTF. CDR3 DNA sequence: TGTGCCAGCACCGAGGGGGGGGCTGGAAGCTATGGCTACACCTTC.

CDR3 loop: CSAHDRNTEAFF. CDR3 sequence (DNA): TGCAGTGCTCACGACCGTAACACTGAAGCTTTCTTT. V gene TRBV20-1 combines with J gene TRBJ1-1, with D unresolved. This CDR3 is 12 amino acids long. Germline V gene lookup returns CDR1 DFQATT and CDR2 SNEGSKA (reference sequence). V lost 5 bases and J lost 2, with 9 bases in between.

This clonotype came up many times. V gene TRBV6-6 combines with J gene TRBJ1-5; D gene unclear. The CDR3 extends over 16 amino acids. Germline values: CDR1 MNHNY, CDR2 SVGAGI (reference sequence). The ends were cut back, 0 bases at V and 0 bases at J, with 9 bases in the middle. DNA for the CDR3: TGTGCCAGCAGTTACTCGACGGGGTCTAGCAATCAGCCCCAGCATTTT. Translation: CASSYSTGSSNQPQHF.

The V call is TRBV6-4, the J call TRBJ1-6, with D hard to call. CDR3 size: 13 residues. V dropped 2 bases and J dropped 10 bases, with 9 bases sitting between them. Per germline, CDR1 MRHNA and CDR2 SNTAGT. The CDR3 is CASSDEEGSPLHF. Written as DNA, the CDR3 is TGTGCCAGCAGTGACGAGGAGGGATCACCCCTCCACTTT.

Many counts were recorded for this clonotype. CDR3 coding DNA: TGTGCCAGCAGTTTACAGGGGGCGCATAGCTATGGCTACACCTTC. Translated: CASSLQGAHSYGYTF. This chain links TRBV12-3 or TRBV12-4 with TRBJ1-2, with 8 bases that match TRBD1. The CDR3 totals 15 residues. The V and J ends lost 2 bases and 4 bases, in that order; junction bases with no gene match: 6.

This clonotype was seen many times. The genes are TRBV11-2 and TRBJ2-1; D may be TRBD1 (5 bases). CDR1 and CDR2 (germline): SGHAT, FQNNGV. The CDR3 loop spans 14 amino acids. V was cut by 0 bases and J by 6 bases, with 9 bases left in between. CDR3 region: CASSLEGVSNEQFF. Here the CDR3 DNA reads TGTGCCAGCAGCTTAGAAGGGGTTTCCAATGAGCAGTTCTTC. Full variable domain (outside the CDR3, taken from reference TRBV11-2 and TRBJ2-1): EAGVAQSPRYKIIEKRQSVAFWCNPISGHATLYWYQQILGQGPKLLIQFQNNGVVDDSQLPKDRFSAERLKGVDSTLKIQPAKLEDSAVYLCASSLEGVSNEQFFGPGTRLTVL.

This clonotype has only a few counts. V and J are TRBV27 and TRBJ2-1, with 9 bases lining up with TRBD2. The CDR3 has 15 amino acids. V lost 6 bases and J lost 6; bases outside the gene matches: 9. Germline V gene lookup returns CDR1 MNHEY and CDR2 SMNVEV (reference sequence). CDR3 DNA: TGTGCCAGCAGCCGTACTAGCGGGCCCAGCAATGAGCAGTTCTTC. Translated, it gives CASSRTSGPSNEQFF.

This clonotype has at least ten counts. CDR3 amino acids: CASSQGQGNQPQHF. In nucleotides, the CDR3 is TGTGCCAGCAGCCAGGGGCAGGGGAATCAGCCCCAGCATTTT. The J gene is TRBJ1-5, the V gene TRBV12-3 or TRBV12-4, with TRBD1 as a possible D gene (6 bases). Deletions cut 6 bases from V and 4 bases from J, with 13 bases between. This CDR3 region has 14 residues.

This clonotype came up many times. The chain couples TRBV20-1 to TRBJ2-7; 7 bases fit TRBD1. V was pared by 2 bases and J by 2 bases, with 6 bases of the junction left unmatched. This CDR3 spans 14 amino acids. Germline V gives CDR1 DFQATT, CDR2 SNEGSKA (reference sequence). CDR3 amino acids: CSARRPGQTYEQYF. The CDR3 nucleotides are TGCAGTGCTAGAAGACCGGGACAGACCTACGAGCAGTACTTC.

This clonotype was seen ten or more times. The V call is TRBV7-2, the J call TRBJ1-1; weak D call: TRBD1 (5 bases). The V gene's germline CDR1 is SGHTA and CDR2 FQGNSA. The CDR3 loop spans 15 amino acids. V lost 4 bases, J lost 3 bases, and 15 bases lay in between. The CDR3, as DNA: TGTGCCAGCAGCTCACACCAGGGTTTATACACTGAAGCTTTCTTT. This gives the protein CASSSHQGLYTEAFF.

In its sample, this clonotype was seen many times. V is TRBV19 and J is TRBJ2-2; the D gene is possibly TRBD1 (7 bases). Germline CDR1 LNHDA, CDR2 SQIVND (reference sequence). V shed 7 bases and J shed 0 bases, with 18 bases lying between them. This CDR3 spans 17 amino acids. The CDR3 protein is CASTGPRGETNTGELFF. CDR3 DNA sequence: TGTGCCAGTACCGGTCCCAGGGGGGAAACGAACACCGGGGAGCTGTTTTTT.

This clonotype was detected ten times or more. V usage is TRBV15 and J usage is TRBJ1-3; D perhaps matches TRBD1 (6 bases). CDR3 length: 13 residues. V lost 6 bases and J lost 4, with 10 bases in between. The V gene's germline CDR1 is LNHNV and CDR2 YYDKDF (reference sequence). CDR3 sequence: CATSGTSGNTIYF. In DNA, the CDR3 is TGTGCCACCAGTGGGACATCAGGAAACACCATATATTTT.

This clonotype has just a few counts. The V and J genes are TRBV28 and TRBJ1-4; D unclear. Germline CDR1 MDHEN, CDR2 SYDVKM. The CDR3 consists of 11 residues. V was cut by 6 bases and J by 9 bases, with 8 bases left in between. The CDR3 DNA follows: TGTGCCAGCAGCCCTACCCAAAAACTGTTTTTT. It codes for CASSPTQKLFF.

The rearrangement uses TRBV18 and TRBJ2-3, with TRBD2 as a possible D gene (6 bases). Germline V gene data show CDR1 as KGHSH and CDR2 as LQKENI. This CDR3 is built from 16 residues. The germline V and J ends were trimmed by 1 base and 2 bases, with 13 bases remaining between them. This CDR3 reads CASSPLPAGPTDTQYF. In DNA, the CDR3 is TGTGCCAGCTCACCACTCCCAGCGGGTCCCACAGATACGCAGTATTTT.